This section outlines one T cell receptor beta chain sequence together with its context. Antigen unknown. This sample is part of a study of vaccination and CD4 T cells after COVID-19. The V and J ends lost 3 bases and 0 bases respectively, with 11 bases between them. Germline CDR1 and CDR2: DFQATT and SNEGSKA (reference sequence). The CDR3 loop spans 14 amino acids. At the Johns Hopkins FTIC core, DNA taken from cultured CD4+ T cells was sequenced by way of the Oncomine TCR Beta short-read assay. TCRdb reprocessed the PCR reads with MiXCR, giving one entry per CDR3 protein. In the table there are a few thousand distinct CDR3 sequences, approximately 80% of which are singletons. Stated treatment: approximately nine-day PBMC culture with coronavirus spike peptide pools or control peptides (ViraFEST assay). Regarding the study as a whole: Of the reactive clones in convalescent patients, a median around 90% showed up only post-vaccination.

This sequence joins TRBV20-1 and TRBJ1-2; no firm D call. The origin of this receptor is a human donor who had recovered from COVID-19. The sample consisted of CD4+ T cells from blood, cultured in vitro. CDR3 residues: CSARRDLTNYGYTF. The CDR3 bases are TGCAGTGCTAGGAGGGATCTGACTAACTATGGCTACACCTTC.